This TCR beta chain originates from a study of memory CD4+ T cells and cytomegalovirus serostatus. Study-wide context: Healthy Belgian adult donors included several CMV-positive and 24 CMV-negative people.

The sort gate was single viable CD3+CD4+CD8-CD45RO+ cells for memory CD4+ T cells. The assay was immunoSEQ multiplex PCR, and TCRdb's table has in-frame clones only and misses some. Of about 75,000 clones in the sample, about 78% are singletons; the top ten hold 2.5% to 3%. V shed 5 bases and J 3 bases; nucleotides not matched to a gene: 6. Germline V CDR1 and CDR2: SNHLY, FYNNEI. CDR3 size: 14 residues. Source material: memory CD4+ T cells from blood. V is TRBV2 and J is TRBJ1-2, with 7 bases lining up with TRBD1. This clonotype was obtained from an adult in good health and CMV-seropositive. The DNA for the CDR3 is TGTGCCAGCAGTACGGAGGGGGCTTACTATGGCTACACCTTC. Its translation: CASSTEGAYYGYTF.